This TCR beta chain was retrieved from a study of blood T cell repertoires in COVID-19. Study context: In each case, the material was cDNA or gDNA derived from T cells, B-cell-depleted T cells, or PBMCs.

Original methodology: From reference gene primer amplification, estimates of nucleated cell counts were derived. TCRdb's copy holds only in-frame clones and misses some; the assay was immunoSEQ multiplex PCR. Clonal size and the V and J genes are those of that table, whereas D and trimming came from the DNA. The repertoire holds 150,000 to 200,000 clones, around 82% seen once, with 17% in the top ten. Across about two dozen US areas, participants ranged in age from 18 to 89 years. The CDR3 totals 11 residues. Germline values: CDR1 SGHAT, CDR2 FQNNGV. V was shortened by 3 bases and J by 14 bases, with 12 bases between the two germline ends.

This chain joins TRBV11-2 and TRBJ2-3; D is possibly TRBD1 (5 bases). Specimen: PBMCs or T cells enriched from blood (not recorded which). The clonotype originates from a woman aged 45-60 years with acute COVID-19. CDR3 in amino acids: CASSFDTQGYF. As DNA, the CDR3 is TGTGCCAGCAGCTTCGACACCCAGGGGTATTTT. The entire variable domain, with the rest obtained from reference TRBV11-2 and TRBJ2-3, is as follows: EAGVAQSPRYKIIEKRQSVAFWCNPISGHATLYWYQQILGQGPKLLIQFQNNGVVDDSQLPKDRFSAERLKGVDSTLKIQPAKLEDSAVYLCASSFDTQGYFGPGTRLTVL.